Listed below are T cell receptor beta chains from one sample, sequenced in a study of T cells after yellow fever vaccination. TCRdb used MiXCR to reprocess the 5' RACE reads, holding one entry per CDR3 protein. The data show under 5,000 distinct CDR3 sequences, less than 4.5% seen once. Material: PBMCs, either bulk or a sorted T-cell subset (CD4+, CD8+, memory, or dextramer-sorted; not recorded which), obtained 15 days after the yellow fever booster vaccination. The origin of the receptors is a man aged 30 to 45 who received the YFV17D yellow fever vaccine. The CDR3 runs from the conserved cysteine through the conserved F or W. A D gene is named only where the DNA matches it firmly. A row's size may be missing; if present it is once, few, many or a size class.

abundance: medium-sized; v_gene: TRBV7-8; j_gene: TRBJ2-3; d_gene: TRBD2; CDR3aa: CASCAGTITDTQYF; CDR3nt: TGTGCCAGCTGTGCGGGGACTATCACAGATACGCAGTATTTT
abundance: many; v_gene: TRBV20-1; j_gene: TRBJ1-5; d_gene: .; CDR3aa: CSARDGARGNNQPQHF; CDR3nt: TGCAGTGCTAGAGATGGGGCGAGAGGGAACAATCAGCCCCAGCATTTT
abundance: .; v_gene: TRBV20-1; j_gene: TRBJ1-2; d_gene: .; CDR3aa: CSCAQASGYGYTF; CDR3nt: TGCAGCTGCGCACAGGCTTCGGGCTATGGCTACACCTTC
abundance: many; v_gene: TRBV7-8; j_gene: TRBJ2-7; d_gene: .; CDR3aa: CASSLAIETRGEQYF; CDR3nt: TGTGCCAGCAGCTTAGCGATCGAAACGCGGGGCGAGCAGTACTTC
abundance: many; v_gene: TRBV29-1; j_gene: TRBJ2-3; d_gene: .; CDR3aa: CSARGQTDADTQYF; CDR3nt: TGCAGCGCCCGAGGCCAGACAGATGCAGATACGCAGTATTTT
abundance: many; v_gene: TRBV12-3/TRBV12-4; j_gene: TRBJ2-5; d_gene: TRBD1; CDR3aa: CASSPYRDRQETQYF; CDR3nt: TGTGCCAGCAGTCCTTACCGGGACAGGCAAGAGACCCAGTACTTC
abundance: many; v_gene: TRBV18; j_gene: TRBJ2-2; d_gene: .; CDR3aa: CASSPGGLTGELFF; CDR3nt: TGTGCCAGCTCACCTGGCGGACTCACCGGGGAGCTGTTTTTT
abundance: many; v_gene: TRBV5-4; j_gene: TRBJ2-7; d_gene: TRBD2; CDR3aa: CASRQKLAGDYEQYF; CDR3nt: TGTGCCAGCAGACAAAAACTAGCGGGGGATTACGAGCAGTACTTC
abundance: many; v_gene: TRBV6-1; j_gene: TRBJ2-4; d_gene: TRBD1; CDR3aa: CASSGTGGDSKNIQYF; CDR3nt: TGTGCCAGCAGTGGAACAGGGGGCGACTCCAAAAACATTCAGTACTTC
abundance: many; v_gene: TRBV7-9; j_gene: TRBJ1-2; d_gene: TRBD1; CDR3aa: CASSLEVTGGGYTF; CDR3nt: TGTGCCAGCAGCTTAGAAGTGACAGGGGGCGGCTACACCTTC
abundance: many; v_gene: TRBV19; j_gene: TRBJ2-5; d_gene: .; CDR3aa: CASSIAGGKETQYF; CDR3nt: TGTGCCAGTAGTATAGCTGGGGGAAAAGAGACCCAGTACTTC
abundance: medium-sized; v_gene: TRBV14; j_gene: TRBJ2-1; d_gene: .; CDR3aa: CASRGPNNEQFF; CDR3nt: TGTGCCAGCAGAGGACCGAACAATGAGCAGTTCTTC